The TCR beta chain described here comes from a study of T cell changes during pregnancy in multiple sclerosis. Repertoires were generated with immunoSEQ multiplex PCR, while TCRdb's copy carries only in-frame clones and drops some. The data hold tens of thousands of clones, with about 89% observed a single time. The CDR3 extends over 15 amino acids. Germline-derived CDR1 and CDR2 are MNHEY and SMNVEV (reference sequence). The V segment lost 6 bases and the J segment 9 bases; nucleotides outside the gene matches: 10. This receptor was obtained from a female donor with multiple sclerosis, enrolled in a pregnancy study. This sample comprised CD8+ T cells from peripheral blood mononuclear cells, obtained in the first trimester of pregnancy. V gene TRBV27 combines with J gene TRBJ2-7, with TRBD2 matching over 14 bases. The CDR3 loop reads CASSFSGTSGSRQYF. As DNA, the CDR3 is TGTGCCAGCAGCTTTAGTGGGACTAGCGGGAGTCGGCAGTACTTC.